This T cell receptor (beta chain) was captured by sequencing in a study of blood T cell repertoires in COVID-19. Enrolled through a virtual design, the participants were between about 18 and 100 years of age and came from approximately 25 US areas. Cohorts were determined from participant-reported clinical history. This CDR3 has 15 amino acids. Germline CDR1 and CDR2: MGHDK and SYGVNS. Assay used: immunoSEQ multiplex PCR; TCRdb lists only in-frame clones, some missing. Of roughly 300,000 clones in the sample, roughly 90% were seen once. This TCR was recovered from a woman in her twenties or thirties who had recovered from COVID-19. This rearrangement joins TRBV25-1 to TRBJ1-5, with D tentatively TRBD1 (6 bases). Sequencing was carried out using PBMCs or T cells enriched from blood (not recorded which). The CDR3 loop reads CPRNGQRPQDQPQHF. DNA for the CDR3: TGTCCCCGTAACGGACAGAGGCCTCAAGATCAGCCCCAGCATTTT.